A selection of T cell receptor beta chains follows, all from one sample in a study of T cells after yellow fever vaccination. TCRdb re-derived calls from the 5' RACE reads in MiXCR, one entry per CDR3 protein. The sample has some 670,000 distinct CDR3 sequences; around 12% are singletons. The sample was PBMCs, taken on the day of the yellow fever booster vaccination. The receptors shown here come from a man aged 30 to 39 who received the YFV17D yellow fever vaccine. Each CDR3 is given with its conserved first and last residue. D genes are given only for firm matches. Rows give clone size only sometimes, using once, few, many, or a class for an expanded clone.

j_call v_call d_call clone_size cdr3_nt cdr3_aa
TRBJ2-7 TRBV28 NA many TGTGCCAGCAAACCGGGTCTAGGAGAGCAGTACTTC CASKPGLGEQYF
TRBJ2-2 TRBV7-9 NA NA TGTGCCAGCAGCTCCAATTCGGCTGCGGTCGGGGAGCTGTTTTTT CASSSNSAAVGELFF
TRBJ2-7 TRBV6-2/TRBV6-3 TRBD1 few TGTGCCAGCAGTAACCGGGACAGTCTGGGGTCCTACGAGCAGTACTTC CASSNRDSLGSYEQYF
TRBJ1-2 TRBV6-2/TRBV6-3 NA few TGTGCCAGCAGTTACTCGGAGGGGTGGAATGGCTACACCTTC CASSYSEGWNGYTF
TRBJ2-3 TRBV7-9 NA NA TGTGCCAGCAGCCCCCCACTAGGCGCAGATACGCAGTATTTT CASSPPLGADTQYF
TRBJ2-1 TRBV20-1 NA many TGCAGTGCGGGATACAATGAGCAGTTCTTC CSAGYNEQFF
TRBJ1-2 TRBV5-1 NA few TGCGCCAGCAGCGGACCGACAGGCACCTATGGCTACACCTTC CASSGPTGTYGYTF
TRBJ2-3 TRBV20-1 NA few TGCTGTGCTAGAGTCCCCCCGCTAGCACCAGATACGCAGTATTTT CCARVPPLAPDTQYF
TRBJ2-5 TRBV7-2 TRBD2 NA TGTGCCAGCTGTCTAGCGGGAGTGTGGGGAGAGACCCAGTACTTC CASCLAGVWGETQYF
TRBJ1-2 TRBV5-1 NA NA TGCGCCAGCAGCGCCGGACAGACCTATGGCTACACCTTC CASSAGQTYGYTF
TRBJ2-1 TRBV7-3 NA NA TGTGCCAGCAGCTTAATGGCCGGGATAACCTACAATGAGCAGTTCTTC CASSLMAGITYNEQFF
TRBJ2-5 TRBV20-1 TRBD2 NA TGCAGTGCCAGGTGGGCGGGAGGACACGAGACCCAGTACTTC CSARWAGGHETQYF
TRBJ2-7 TRBV3-1 TRBD1 few TGTGCCAGCAGCCGCAAACTCGGGACAGCTATTGTGTACTTC CASSRKLGTAIVYF
TRBJ2-5 TRBV7-2 TRBD1 NA TGTGCCAGCAGCCCGGGACAGTTCCAAGAGACCCAGTACTTC CASSPGQFQETQYF
TRBJ2-7 TRBV30 NA few TGTGCCTGGAGTGGAGGATACGAGCAGTACTTC CAWSGGYEQYF
TRBJ2-1 TRBV6-6 NA NA TGTGCCAGCAGTAACCCTGACAATGAGCAGTTCTTC CASSNPDNEQFF
TRBJ2-1 TRBV20-1 NA NA TGCAGTGCTAGAGATGCCCGGGACCCCTCTAACAATGAGCAGTTCTTC CSARDARDPSNNEQFF
TRBJ2-6 TRBV9 NA NA TGTGCCAGCAGCGTAGATTTACTGGCGGGGACTGGGGCCAACGTCCTGACTTTC CASSVDLLAGTGANVLTF
TRBJ2-2 TRBV9 TRBD1 few TGTGCCAGCAGTGCCGGGACAGTCAAAACCGGGGAGCTGTTTTTT CASSAGTVKTGELFF
TRBJ1-4 TRBV20-1 TRBD1 NA TGCAGTGCGGACAGGGTCGGGGAAGAGGATGAAAAACTGTTTTTT CSADRVGEEDEKLFF
TRBJ2-5 TRBV15 NA few TGTGCCACCAGCAGAGTTGGTGATCAAGAGACCCAGTACTTC CATSRVGDQETQYF
TRBJ2-2 TRBV5-6 NA many TGTGCCAGCAGCCCCCTCTTCGGAGGGAGTGGAACCGGGGAGCTGTTTTTT CASSPLFGGSGTGELFF
TRBJ2-5 TRBV5-1 TRBD2 once TGCGCCAGCAGATCCTCGGGAGGGCCGGATGAGACCCAGTACTTC CASRSSGGPDETQYF
TRBJ2-7 TRBV28 TRBD1 few TGTGCCAGCTTTGGGATGGGACAGGGGGGCTACGAGCAGTACTTC CASFGMGQGGYEQYF
TRBJ2-7 TRBV28 NA few TGTGCCAGCAGTTCGGGGGGGACAGGGAAGTACGAGCAGTACTTC CASSSGGTGKYEQYF
TRBJ2-5 TRBV20-1 TRBD2 NA TGCAGTGCTAGTGGGGGGGTTGAGACCCAGTACTTC CSASGGVETQYF
TRBJ1-1 TRBV7-2 TRBD1 few TGTGCCAGCAGCTCCGGGGGACAGCTTGAAGCTTTCTTT CASSSGGQLEAFF
TRBJ2-1 TRBV4-1 TRBD2 NA TGCGCCAGCAGCCCGGGACTAGTAGATGAGCAGTTCTTC CASSPGLVDEQFF
TRBJ2-4 TRBV5-1 TRBD1 few TGCGCCAGCAGCTCGGGACAGGGAGACCTTGCCAAAAACATTCAGTACTTC CASSSGQGDLAKNIQYF
TRBJ2-3 TRBV29-1 NA NA TGCAGCGTTGGTGGCGACACAGATACGCAGTATTTT CSVGGDTDTQYF
TRBJ1-5 TRBV28 NA NA TGTGCCAGCAGGGGGGGTTTGGATCAGCCCCAGCATTTT CASRGGLDQPQHF
TRBJ1-1 TRBV27 NA many TGTGCCAGCAGTCAGACGGGGGGGAACACTGAAGCTTTCTTT CASSQTGGNTEAFF
TRBJ2-3 TRBV29-1 NA few TGCAGCGTTGAGGGCCAAGGGCTGATAAGGACGCAGTATTTT CSVEGQGLIRTQYF
TRBJ1-5 TRBV5-5 NA NA TGTGCCAGCAGTAGCAAGGTCGGGTCCCAGCATTTT CASSSKVGSQHF
TRBJ1-2 TRBV20-1 NA NA TGCAGTGCTGACCCATCGAACTATGGCTACACCTTC CSADPSNYGYTF
TRBJ2-7 TRBV19 NA NA TGTGCCAGTAGTATACTCGAGGGGGGCGAGCAGTACTTC CASSILEGGEQYF
TRBJ2-7 TRBV12-3/TRBV12-4 NA few TGTGCCAGCAGCCCTGTGGGGGGTCACTACGAGCAGTACTTC CASSPVGGHYEQYF
TRBJ2-1 TRBV12-3/TRBV12-4 NA NA TGTGCCAGCAGTTTTACCAGGGTGGGGCAGTTCTTC CASSFTRVGQFF
TRBJ2-2 TRBV20-1 NA NA TGCAGTGCTAGATTGAACACCGGGGAGCTGTTTTTT CSARLNTGELFF
TRBJ2-1 TRBV7-9 TRBD1 few TGTGCCAGCACCCCCGCCTGGGACAGGTGGGGTGAGCAGTTCTTC CASTPAWDRWGEQFF
TRBJ2-3 TRBV10-2 TRBD2 NA TGCGCCAGCAGAGATAGAACGGGGGGTCCAGATACGCAGTATTTT CASRDRTGGPDTQYF